The 31 T cell receptor beta chains below come from one sample, sequenced in a study of blood T cell repertoires in COVID-19. Clones were sequenced by immunoSEQ multiplex PCR, and TCRdb holds only the in-frame ones, with some missing. The sample contains about 95,000 clones, about 89% of which appear only once. The sample taken for sequencing was peripheral blood. These receptor sequences come from a woman between 65 and 79 years old with acute or convalescent COVID-19.

The chain carries TRBV19 and TRBJ1-2, with 11 bases lining up with TRBD1. CDR3 length: 18 amino acids. The junction had 15 bases not matched to a gene; V was cut back by 7 bases and J by 2 bases. Germline CDR1 is LNHDA and CDR2 is SQIVND (reference sequence). The CDR3 coding sequence is TGTGCCAGTACCACTCCCCGGGACAGGGGGAAGGGGAACTATGGCTACACCTTC. This codes for CASTTPRDRGKGNYGYTF.

The V gene is TRBV19, the J gene TRBJ2-3; D unclear. The CDR3 has 13 residues. V was clipped by 3 bases and J by 1 base, with 5 bases between them. Looked up from germline, CDR1 is LNHDA and CDR2 is SQIVND (reference sequence). The CDR3 loop is CASSISGTDTQYF. In DNA form, the CDR3 reads TGTGCCAGTAGTATTTCAGGCACAGATACGCAGTATTTT.

The V call is TRBV5-1, the J call TRBJ2-3, with D hard to call. The germline V and J ends were trimmed by 1 base and 0 bases, with 6 bases remaining between them. CDR1 is SGHRS, CDR2 YFSETQ, per germline. This CDR3 contains 14 residues. CDR3 residues: CASSLYGSTDTQYF. DNA for the CDR3: TGCGCCAGCAGCTTGTATGGCAGCACAGATACGCAGTATTTT. Drawing the rest from reference TRBV5-1 and TRBJ2-3, the complete variable domain is KAGVTQTPRYLIKTRGQQVTLSCSPISGHRSVSWYQQTPGQGLQFLFEYFSETQRNKGNFPGRFSGRQFSNSRSEMNVSTLELGDSALYLCASSLYGSTDTQYFGPGTRLTVL.

A few counts support this clone. This rearrangement joins TRBV5-1 to TRBJ2-1; the D gene is possibly TRBD1 (6 bases). Germline CDR1 reads SGHRS; CDR2 reads YFSETQ. This CDR3 is 14 amino acids long. The germline V and J ends were trimmed by 2 bases and 7 bases, with 13 bases remaining between them. The CDR3 region is CASSLSTGMNEQFF. The CDR3 region has the DNA TGCGCCAGCAGCTTAAGCACAGGGATGAATGAGCAGTTCTTC. Combining the CDR3 with reference TRBV5-1 and TRBJ2-1 gives the whole variable domain KAGVTQTPRYLIKTRGQQVTLSCSPISGHRSVSWYQQTPGQGLQFLFEYFSETQRNKGNFPGRFSGRQFSNSRSEMNVSTLELGDSALYLCASSLSTGMNEQFFGPGTRLTVL.

The chain links TRBV28 to TRBJ1-1; D ambiguous. The length of the CDR3 is 13 residues. Looked up from germline, CDR1 is MDHEN and CDR2 is SYDVKM. V was cut by 5 bases and J by 4 bases, with 11 bases left in between. The CDR3 coding sequence is TGTGCCAGCAGTCAAGGTACGGGCACTGAAGCTTTCTTT. It is translated as CASSQGTGTEAFF.

This clone was seen only a few times. The chain combines TRBV6-5 with TRBJ1-5, with unresolved D. The germline CDR1 and CDR2 sequences are MNHEY and SVGAGI. Trimming removed 8 bases at V and 4 bases at J, with 12 bases between. The CDR3 length is 13 residues. The CDR3 DNA sequence: TGTGCCAGCGCGATGTCCGTAAATCAGCCCCAGCATTTT. Its translation is CASAMSVNQPQHF.

This chain joins TRBV6-4 and TRBJ2-1; 8 bases are a match to TRBD2. The CDR3 loop spans 17 amino acids. CDR1 and CDR2 (germline): MRHNA, SNTAGT. The J segment lost 9 bases and the V segment lost 3 bases, leaving 16 bases of the junction unmatched. The CDR3 here is CASSESGGRPSGGEQFF. CDR3 DNA: TGTGCCAGCAGTGAAAGCGGGGGTCGACCTTCGGGGGGTGAGCAGTTCTTC.

A few counts support this clone. The rearrangement links TRBV5-1 to TRBJ2-3; 8 nucleotides align to TRBD2. The CDR3 has 16 residues. V lost 5 bases and J lost 2; bases outside the gene matches: 10. Per germline, CDR1 SGHRS and CDR2 YFSETQ. The CDR3 is CASSLGSGMFTDTQYF. The CDR3 DNA reads as TGCGCCAGCAGTCTTGGTAGCGGGATGTTCACAGATACGCAGTATTTT.

V gene TRBV7-8 combines with J gene TRBJ2-5, with D tentatively TRBD2 (6 bases). The CDR3 runs to 16 residues. Per germline, CDR1 SGHVS and CDR2 FQNEAQ. Trimming removed 2 bases from V and 4 bases from J, with 17 bases in between. The CDR3 DNA follows: TGTGCCAGCAGCTTATTCCCTAGCGTGCAACGAGAGACCCAGTACTTC. This translates into CASSLFPSVQRETQYF.

V and J are TRBV11-2 and TRBJ2-5; D unclear. The V gene's germline CDR1 is SGHAT and CDR2 FQNNGV. V dropped 2 bases and J dropped 5 bases, with 9 bases sitting between them. This CDR3 is built from 13 residues. The CDR3 here is CASSLYYGETQYF. The CDR3 nucleotides are TGTGCCAGCAGCTTATACTACGGGGAGACCCAGTACTTC.

V is TRBV2 and J is TRBJ2-7; a weak D match, TRBD1 (5 bases). The CDR3 has 14 residues. Deletions cut 5 bases from V and 1 base from J, with 12 bases between. Germline V gives CDR1 SNHLY, CDR2 FYNNEI. The CDR3 bases are TGTGCCAGCAGTCGGTTGACAGAATCCTACGAGCAGTACTTC. Its translation is CASSRLTESYEQYF.

This clone came up once. The V and J genes are TRBV7-9 and TRBJ2-5; 7 bases match TRBD2. The CDR3 contains 14 residues. Germline lookup yields CDR1 SEHNR and CDR2 FQNEAQ (reference sequence). After removal of 5 bases from V and 2 bases from J, the junction contained 5 bases not matched to a gene. In nucleotides, the CDR3 is TGTGCCAGCAGCCCCGCGGGGGTGCAAGAGACCCAGTACTTC. It encodes CASSPAGVQETQYF.

The chain links TRBV5-5 to TRBJ2-5; 15 bases align to TRBD2. Germline V gene data show CDR1 as SGHKS and CDR2 as YYEKEE (reference sequence). The CDR3 spans 20 residues. Germline trimming cut 0 bases from V and 4 bases from J; bases unmatched to any gene: 13. CDR3: CASSLEALGLAGGPLETQYF. The CDR3 nucleotides read TGTGCCAGCAGCTTGGAGGCACTCGGACTAGCGGGGGGGCCCCTAGAGACCCAGTACTTC.

The V gene is TRBV3-1 (or the pseudogene TRBV3-2), the J gene TRBJ2-7, with a tentative D call TRBD1 (5 bases). The germline V gene has CDR1 LGHDT and CDR2 YNNKEL (reference sequence). CDR3 length: 12 residues. The V end lost 4 bases, the J end lost 2 bases, and 6 bases lay between the germline ends. CDR3 coding DNA: TGTGCCAGCAGCCGGGGCGCCTACGAGCAGTACTTC. Translation: CASSRGAYEQYF.

The chain is built from TRBV7-9 and TRBJ1-1; D gene uncertain. Between the trimmed V and J ends, which lost 2 bases and 5 bases, there was a span of 15 bases. The CDR3 is 15 residues long. CDR1 is SEHNR and CDR2 is FQNEAQ in the germline V gene (reference sequence). The chain's CDR3 is CASSLSRSRNTEAFF. The DNA of the CDR3 is TGTGCCAGCAGCTTATCTAGGTCGAGGAATACTGAAGCTTTCTTT. The entire variable domain, with the rest obtained from reference TRBV7-9 and TRBJ1-1, is as follows: DTGVSQNPRHKITKRGQNVTFRCDPISEHNRLYWYRQTLGQGPEFLTYFQNEAQLEKSRLLSDRFSAERPKGSFSTLEIQRTEQGDSAMYLCASSLSRSRNTEAFFGQGTRLTVV.

The V and J genes are TRBV2 and TRBJ1-4; 9 positions agree with TRBD1. V shed 6 bases, J shed 3 bases, and the junction held 5 bases outside the gene matches. The CDR3 consists of 15 residues. Germline values: CDR1 SNHLY, CDR2 FYNNEI. The CDR3 loop is CASRGQGSPNEKLFF. The CDR3 region has the DNA TGTGCCAGCAGAGGACAGGGGTCCCCTAATGAAAAACTGTTTTTT.

This clone was found once. Written as DNA, the CDR3 is TGTGCCAGCAGCTCGAACAGGGTGAACACTGAAGCTTTCTTT. Its protein is CASSSNRVNTEAFF. The J gene is TRBJ1-1, the V gene TRBV5-8; a possible D gene is TRBD1 (6 bases). The CDR3 contains 14 residues. CDR1 is SGHTS, CDR2 YDEGEE, per germline. V was clipped by 3 bases and J by 0 bases, with 9 bases between them. The full variable domain, in which reference TRBV5-8 and TRBJ1-1 provide the parts outside the CDR3, is EAGVTQSPTHLIKTRGQQATLRCSPISGHTSVYWYQQALGLGLQFLLWYDEGEERNRGNFPPRFSGRQFPNYSSELNVNALELEDSALYLCASSSNRVNTEAFFGQGTRLTVV.

The gene calls are TRBV27 and TRBJ2-1; 7 nucleotides align to TRBD2. Germline lookup yields CDR1 MNHEY and CDR2 SMNVEV (reference sequence). The CDR3 extends over 13 amino acids. V lost 3 bases and J lost 7; bases outside the gene matches: 3. CDR3 in amino acids: CASSLGGRNEQFF. In DNA, the CDR3 is TGTGCCAGCAGTTTGGGCGGGAGAAATGAGCAGTTCTTC.

The CDR3 protein is CASSAENTGELFF. The CDR3 DNA reads as TGTGCCAGCAGTGCAGAGAACACCGGGGAGCTGTTTTTT. The rearrangement links TRBV2 to TRBJ2-2; D remains ambiguous. The CDR3 runs 13 residues. The germline gives CDR1 SNHLY, CDR2 FYNNEI. V was clipped by 4 bases and J by 1 base, with 4 bases between them.

The chain is built from TRBV5-4 and TRBJ2-5, with 8 bases aligning to TRBD2. This CDR3 region has 14 residues. Trimming at V came to 4 bases and at J to 4 bases, leaving 6 bases not matched to a gene. CDR1 SGHNT and CDR2 YYREEE come from the germline V gene (reference sequence). Here the CDR3 reads CASSPTTSAETQYF. DNA for the CDR3: TGTGCCAGCAGCCCCACGACTAGCGCAGAGACCCAGTACTTC.

The chain joins TRBV3-1 (or the pseudogene TRBV3-2) to TRBJ2-3; 16 nucleotides match TRBD2. Per germline, CDR1 LGHDT and CDR2 YNNKEL (reference sequence). V lost 5 bases, J lost 1 base, and 3 bases stayed unmatched. This CDR3 is built from 17 residues. CDR3 sequence (DNA): TGTGCCAGCAGCGGGGGACTAGCGGGAGGGGGCACAGATACGCAGTATTTT. Translating gives CASSGGLAGGGTDTQYF.

This clone has a handful of counts. This rearrangement joins TRBV19 to TRBJ1-1, with 9 bases matching TRBD1. CDR1 LNHDA and CDR2 SQIVND come from the germline V gene (reference sequence). This CDR3 spans 13 amino acids. Trimming took 5 bases from V and 7 from J; bases not matched to a gene: 5. CDR3 sequence: CASSPDRGREAFF. The CDR3 DNA reads as TGTGCCAGTAGTCCGGACAGGGGCCGTGAAGCTTTCTTT.

The sample holds one count of this clone. The rearrangement joins TRBV7-8 to TRBJ1-4, with TRBD1 identical over 7 bases. Germline V lookup: CDR1 SGHVS, CDR2 FQNEAQ. CDR3 length equals 17 residues. J was trimmed by 7 bases and V by 0 bases; bases with no gene match: 11. Here the CDR3 DNA reads TGTGCCAGCAGCTTAGCAGGGGGCGCATTCCCGAGTGAAAAACTGTTTTTT. Amino acids: CASSLAGGAFPSEKLFF.

This clone was seen a handful of times. The chain carries TRBV5-5 and TRBJ2-7; 7 bases map to TRBD2. The CDR3 extends over 15 amino acids. The J segment lost 2 bases and the V segment lost 4 bases, leaving 9 bases of the junction unmatched. Germline lookup yields CDR1 SGHKS and CDR2 YYEKEE (reference sequence). The CDR3, as DNA: TGTGCCAGCAGCCGGACCCCCCTAGCGGCCTACGAGCAGTACTTC. It specifies CASSRTPLAAYEQYF.

The rearrangement joins TRBV5-1 to TRBJ2-5, with TRBD2 matching over 7 bases. Germline V gives CDR1 SGHRS, CDR2 YFSETQ. The CDR3 contains 16 residues. The V and J ends lost 0 bases and 2 bases, in that order; junction bases with no gene match: 7. CDR3 in amino acids: CASSLGVAGGQETQYF. The DNA of the CDR3 is TGCGCCAGCAGCTTGGGTGTAGCGGGCGGACAAGAGACCCAGTACTTC.

This clone has a single count. V gene TRBV14 combines with J gene TRBJ2-1, with D uncertain. CDR3 size: 15 residues. In germline, CDR1 is SGHDN, CDR2 FVKESK. The germline V and J ends were trimmed by 1 base and 4 bases, with 11 bases remaining between them. CDR3 DNA: TGTGCCAGCAGCCAAGGGTTGGCAGAATACAATGAGCAGTTCTTC. Amino acids: CASSQGLAEYNEQFF. Drawing the rest from reference TRBV14 and TRBJ2-1, the complete variable domain is EAGVTQFPSHSVIEKGQTVTLRCDPISGHDNLYWYRRVMGKEIKFLLHFVKESKQDESGMPNNRFLAERTGGTYSTLKVQPAELEDSGVYFCASSQGLAEYNEQFFGPGTRLTVL.

V usage is TRBV6-5 and J usage is TRBJ1-4, with 10 bases aligning to TRBD1. The V gene end was trimmed by 7 bases and the J gene end by 7 bases; junction bases not matched to a gene: 3. The germline V gene encodes CDR1 MNHEY and CDR2 SVGAGI. The CDR3 totals 13 residues. Here the CDR3 reads CASNWDRGEKLFF. In DNA form, the CDR3 reads TGTGCCAGCAACTGGGACAGGGGTGAAAAACTGTTTTTT.

The chain employs TRBV15 and TRBJ1-1; tentative D call: TRBD1 (5 bases). This CDR3 has 17 residues. The V end lost 3 bases, the J end lost 0 bases, and 17 bases lay between the germline ends. The germline CDR1 and CDR2 sequences are LNHNV and YYDKDF (reference sequence). The CDR3 sequence: CATSREGSSGMNTEAFF. The CDR3 nucleotides read TGTGCCACCAGCAGGGAGGGGTCATCCGGCATGAACACTGAAGCTTTCTTT. Filled out from reference TRBV15 and TRBJ1-1, the complete variable domain reads DAMVIQNPRYQVTQFGKPVTLSCSQTLNHNVMYWYQQKSSQAPKLLFHYYDKDFNNEADTPDNFQSRRPNTSFCFLDIRSPGLGDTAMYLCATSREGSSGMNTEAFFGQGTRLTVV.

The chain has TRBV3-1 (or the pseudogene TRBV3-2) and TRBJ2-1; 7 bases are shared with TRBD2. The V segment lost 4 bases and the J segment 4 bases; nucleotides outside the gene matches: 7. CDR3 length: 15 residues. Germline V gene lookup returns CDR1 LGHDT and CDR2 YNNKEL (reference sequence). CDR3 sequence (DNA): TGTGCCAGCAGCCCCCGACTAGCACCTTACAATGAGCAGTTCTTC. Translated, it gives CASSPRLAPYNEQFF.

This chain joins TRBV2 and TRBJ1-6; D possibly corresponds to TRBD1 (5 bases). V lost 6 bases to trimming and J lost 9 bases, with 9 bases between them. The CDR3 totals 12 residues. The germline V gene encodes CDR1 SNHLY and CDR2 FYNNEI. The CDR3 DNA reads TGTGCCAGCAGGGATGACAGTTCACCCCTCCACTTT. Protein product: CASRDDSSPLHF.

The chain has TRBV5-8 and TRBJ1-5, with TRBD1 identical over 8 bases. Trimming cost V 4 bases and J 15 bases; bases outside gene matches: 9. CDR3 length equals 12 residues. CDR1 is SGHTS and CDR2 is YDEGEE in the germline V gene. The CDR3 protein is CASSPRTGWRHF. As DNA, the CDR3 is TGTGCCAGCAGCCCACGGACAGGGTGGAGGCATTTT.